This TCR beta chain was identified in a study of blood T cell repertoires in COVID-19. Study-level information: Sample material is recorded as cDNA or gDNA derived from T cells, B-cell-depleted T cells, or PBMCs.

The protocol was immunoSEQ multiplex PCR, while the TCRdb copy is restricted to in-frame clones and leaves out a portion. The data show about 160,000 clones, approximately 91% seen once. V lost 6 bases, J lost 5 bases, and 16 bases lay in between. Germline lookup yields CDR1 SNHLY and CDR2 FYNNEI. The CDR3 runs to 14 residues. This receptor was identified in a man between 18 and 35 years old with acute or convalescent COVID-19. This chain connects TRBV2 to TRBJ1-2; tentatively, D is TRBD1 (5 bases). The sample taken for sequencing was peripheral blood. For the CDR3, the DNA is TGTGCCAGCAGCATTCTACAGGACCCGTATGGCTACACCTTC. This encodes CASSILQDPYGYTF.